These T cell receptor beta chains were read from a single sample in a study of Ad26.COV2.S vaccination and SARS-CoV-2 variants. Some clones are missing from TCRdb's copy, which holds only in-frame ones; the method was immunoSEQ multiplex PCR. The sample yields almost 400,000 clones, 89% seen once. The sample in question was peripheral blood, obtained in a trial of Ad26.COV2.S vaccine versus placebo. The receptors originated from a person aged 18-60 years who received the Ad26.COV2.S COVID-19 vaccine or a placebo. Both conserved end residues are trimmed from each CDR3.

v_call,j_call,cdr3_aa
TRBV11-3,TRBJ1-1,ASSLGTGRGGSTEAF
TRBV12-5,TRBJ2-7,ASARGEGAYEQY
TRBV18,TRBJ1-1,ASSPGTGVFEAF
TRBV28,TRBJ1-3,ASSLWGQDSGNTIY
TRBV27,TRBJ1-6,ASNSVGSPLH
TRBV7-2,TRBJ1-1,ASRLGGGTEAF
TRBV28,TRBJ1-5,ASSFEGGLGPQH
TRBV5-8,TRBJ1-2,ASSLEFGTGEGYT
TRBV27,TRBJ2-4,ASSFSGGKNIQY
TRBV28,TRBJ1-5,ASSFQTALNQPQH
TRBV18,TRBJ1-6,ASSPPVGGGRNSPLH
TRBV9,TRBJ1-1,ASSPSPRQGGPEAF
TRBV11-3,TRBJ2-5,ASSLRGPEETQY
TRBV7-9,TRBJ2-1,ASSLGGLAGGYNEQF
TRBV4-3,TRBJ1-1,ASSLDRGRGEAF
TRBV4-1,TRBJ1-3,ASSQEMGSTIY
TRBV4-1,TRBJ2-6,ASSQVRGQGAAGANVLT
TRBV4-1,TRBJ1-6,ASSHPRPGSYNSPLH
TRBV18,TRBJ1-4,ASSPAGLGGKLF
TRBV20-1,TRBJ1-2,SASRRGPDNYGYT
TRBV5-4,TRBJ2-5,ASSLTAGVEETQY
TRBV27,TRBJ2-3,ASSLYRTDTQY
TRBV10-2,TRBJ1-1,ASKRGRNTEAF
TRBV27,TRBJ2-5,ASSPSRVEAQY
TRBV23-1,TRBJ2-5,AAPGRTNQETQY
TRBV12-3/TRBV12-4,TRBJ1-2,ASSHRGGWGYT
TRBV6-4,TRBJ2-1,ASSEVAGGNEQF
TRBV19,TRBJ2-3,ASSSQLAGGTDTQY
TRBV14,TRBJ2-4,ASSPRGGTNIQY
TRBV30,TRBJ2-7,AWTTGGSSYEQY
TRBV7-3,TRBJ1-5,ASSLTAGEPQH
TRBV4-2,TRBJ2-3,ASSQEGTGAADTQY
TRBV11-3,TRBJ2-5,ASSLLAGGLQETQY
TRBV5-1,TRBJ2-1,ASSSRLAANEQF
TRBV5-1,TRBJ1-1,ASSTGRMGTTEAF
TRBV9,TRBJ2-7,ASSVEVGREQY
TRBV6-5,TRBJ2-2,ASSIQGIRELF
TRBV7-9,TRBJ1-2,ASSLVRLQGKDGYT
TRBV27,TRBJ1-5,ASSFDRSYQPQH
TRBV27,TRBJ1-6,ASSSGTANSPLH
TRBV27,TRBJ2-1,ASSLGGSRNEQF
TRBV7-3,TRBJ2-2,ASRGSGSLTGELF
TRBV12-5,TRBJ1-6,ASGLVGGGIPPSYNSPLH
TRBV7-2,TRBJ2-1,ATGRQVEQF
TRBV11-2,TRBJ2-1,ASSLYPPNEQF
TRBV11-3,TRBJ2-7,ASSPGLADYEQY
TRBV11-3,TRBJ2-7,ASSLDRDPDRAGGTYEQY
TRBV29-1,TRBJ2-4,SVEAGTSNIQY
TRBV12-3/TRBV12-4,TRBJ1-2,ASSPGTDGYT
TRBV7-2,TRBJ2-3,ASSAGLAGDTQY
TRBV5-1,TRBJ2-2,ASSLDRKNTGELF
TRBV30,TRBJ2-3,AWSSTDTQY
TRBV29-1,TRBJ2-1,SVEVGQSEQF